Presented here are 7 T cell receptor beta chains from one specimen sequenced in a study of cytomegalovirus exposure and HLA in healthy donors. PCR used 60 Vbeta primers and 13 Jbeta primers. Assay used: immunoSEQ multiplex PCR; TCRdb lists only in-frame clones, some missing. The sample records 85,000 to 120,000 clones, roughly four fifths being singletons. Sequencing was carried out using PBMCs. Receptors originate from a woman aged 45-65 years in good health and CMV-seropositive.

This chain uses TRBV4-3 with TRBJ2-1; 9 positions match TRBD2. Germline lookup yields CDR1 LGHNA and CDR2 YSLEER. The CDR3 loop spans 17 amino acids. Unmatched junction bases numbered 12, after V lost 0 bases and J lost 9 bases. Here the CDR3 reads CASSQEGWAGGRFEQFF. The DNA of the CDR3 is TGCGCCAGCAGCCAAGAGGGCTGGGCGGGGGGGCGGTTTGAGCAGTTCTTC.

V usage is TRBV6-1 and J usage is TRBJ2-1, with D perhaps matching TRBD1 (5 bases). Germline CDR1 is MNHNS and CDR2 is SASEGT. The CDR3 is made up of 14 amino acids. The V and J ends lost 10 bases and 5 bases respectively, with 18 bases between them. CDR3 in DNA: TGTGCCACCCGGAGTAGACAGCCTCACAATGAGCAGTTCTTC. Its protein product is CATRSRQPHNEQFF.

This chain connects TRBV5-1 to TRBJ2-5; 12 nucleotides align to TRBD2. J gave up 1 base and V 4 bases, and 5 bases lay outside the gene matches. The V gene's germline CDR1 is SGHRS and CDR2 YFSETQ. The CDR3 has 16 amino acids. CDR3 region: CASSALAGGSQETQYF. Here the CDR3 DNA reads TGCGCCAGCAGCGCACTAGCGGGGGGTTCCCAAGAGACCCAGTACTTC.

The V gene is TRBV7-2, the J gene TRBJ2-7, with D possibly matching TRBD2 (7 bases). This CDR3 spans 15 amino acids. Trimming removed 5 bases at V and 4 bases at J, with 18 bases between. Germline assignment: CDR1 SGHTA and CDR2 FQGNSA. CDR3 bases: TGTGCCAGCAGCCCGGGGGGCCTGCTACGGTACGAGCAGTACTTC. It is translated as CASSPGGLLRYEQYF.

V gene TRBV10-1 combines with J gene TRBJ1-4; no clear D gene. Germline CDR1 WNHNN, CDR2 SYGVQD (reference sequence). V gave up 5 bases and J gave up 0 bases, with 16 bases separating them. The length of the CDR3 is 17 residues. The CDR3 is CASSKRVPSATNEKLFF. CDR3 nucleotides: TGCGCCAGCAGTAAGAGGGTTCCCTCTGCAACTAATGAAAAACTGTTTTTT.

This chain joins TRBV7-2 and TRBJ2-3, with 7 bases identical to TRBD1. V dropped 6 bases and J dropped 1; count of bases not matched to a gene: 10. Germline CDR1 SGHTA, CDR2 FQGNSA. The CDR3 spans 16 residues. In DNA, the CDR3 is TGTGCCAGCAGTTCCCAGGGGGTAACAGGCACAGATACGCAGTATTTT. Amino acids: CASSSQGVTGTDTQYF.

The genes are TRBV4-2 and TRBJ2-6, with 10 bases fitting TRBD1. Germline CDR1 and CDR2: LGHNA and YNFKEQ. The CDR3 covers 21 residues. V was clipped by 4 bases and J by 1 base; unmatched bases: 16. The CDR3 coding sequence is TGTGCCAGCAGCCCAAGAGGGGAGGGGTGGACAGGGGGTTCTGGGGCCAACGTCCTGACTTTC. It yields the protein CASSPRGEGWTGGSGANVLTF.